The subject of this entry is one T cell receptor beta chain. This CDR3 contains 16 residues. J was trimmed by 5 bases and V by 3 bases; bases with no gene match: 5. CDR1 and CDR2 (germline): MNHNS, SASEGT. The data stem from a study of blood T cell repertoires in COVID-19. As processed by the authors: Reference gene primer amplification gave estimated nucleated cell counts. TCRdb's table, derived via immunoSEQ multiplex PCR, lists solely in-frame clones and lacks some. That table supplies the V and J calls and clone size; D and trimming were determined from the DNA. The profile shows 100,000 to 150,000 clones, approximately 71% of them singletons.

The clonotype originates from a woman between 65 and 79 years old with acute or convalescent COVID-19. Sequencing was done on a sample of peripheral blood. J is TRBJ1-5 and V is TRBV6-1; TRBD1 agrees at 12 bases. This CDR3 reads CASSDAGTGGYQPQHF. For the CDR3, the DNA is TGTGCCAGCAGTGACGCCGGGACAGGGGGCTATCAGCCCCAGCATTTT.